The source of this T cell receptor beta chain is a study of cytomegalovirus exposure and HLA in healthy donors. This CDR3 spans 13 amino acids. CDR1 is MDHEN, CDR2 SYDVKM, per germline. The V end lost 2 bases, the J end lost 8 bases, and 13 bases lay between the germline ends. Here immunoSEQ multiplex PCR was the method, and the copy in TCRdb shows in-frame clones only, minus some. This sample has about 88,000 clones, with almost 85% found just once. The donors were in the 120-subject validation cohort, distinct from the 666-subject first cohort. This clone appeared a few times. The chain uses TRBV28 and TRBJ2-7; D possibly corresponds to TRBD1 (5 bases). The sequenced material came from PBMCs. The TCR sequence derives from a woman between 18 and 29 years old in good health and CMV-seropositive. CDR3 in DNA: TGTGCCAGCAGTTTACCTCAGGGTCTTCAGCAGTACTTC. Translation gives CASSLPQGLQQYF.